The 20 T cell receptor beta chains in this list originate from one sample, sequenced in a study of cytomegalovirus exposure and HLA in healthy donors. Primers: 60 Vbeta forward and 13 Jbeta reverse. Assay: immunoSEQ multiplex PCR; the TCRdb copy retains only in-frame clones and omits some. The top ten clones hold roughly 13% of a sample with around 84,000 clones, roughly 80% of them seen once. Sample: PBMCs. The receptors come from a human donor in good health.

The rearrangement links TRBV11-2 to TRBJ2-7; D perhaps matches TRBD2 (5 bases). The germline gives CDR1 SGHAT, CDR2 FQNNGV. The CDR3 has 15 amino acids. V lost 4 bases and J lost 3, with 16 bases in between. The CDR3 protein is CASSSTDTRSYEQYF. In nucleotides, the CDR3 is TGTGCCAGCAGCTCCACAGATACTAGGAGCTACGAGCAGTACTTC.

The gene calls are TRBV30 and TRBJ2-5, with 9 bases identical to TRBD1. The DNA end favors TRBJ2-7, so the J call may be wrong. The CDR3 runs to 17 residues. Germline V CDR1 and CDR2: GTSNPN, SVGIG (reference sequence). For the CDR3, the DNA is TGTGCCTGGAGTGTACTGGGAGGACAGGGGACCCCCTACGAGCAGTACTTC. As protein: CAWSVLGGQGTPYEQYF.

The chain uses TRBV6-5 and TRBJ1-6; 7 bases are shared with TRBD1. There are 14 residues in the CDR3. The trim removed 10 bases at V and 4 bases at J, leaving 7 bases unmatched. Germline loops: CDR1 MNHEY, CDR2 SVGAGI. CDR3 protein: CATFTGVYNSPLHF. CDR3 sequence (DNA): TGTGCCACCTTCACAGGGGTTTATAATTCACCCCTCCACTTT.

This chain links TRBV6-6 with TRBJ1-1, with D perhaps matching TRBD1 (6 bases). This CDR3 is built from 14 residues. The V and J ends lost 4 bases and 0 bases respectively, with 9 bases between them. Looked up from germline, CDR1 is MNHNY and CDR2 is SVGAGI (reference sequence). The CDR3 loop reads CASSSDSMNTEAFF. The CDR3 DNA sequence: TGTGCCAGCAGTTCGGACAGTATGAACACTGAAGCTTTCTTT.

This clone occurred a few times. DNA of the CDR3: TGCGCCAGCAGCCAAGACGAGACAGAACGCTACGAGCAGTACTTC. Protein product: CASSQDETERYEQYF. The chain couples TRBV4-3 to TRBJ2-7; a possible D gene is TRBD1 (5 bases). This CDR3 comprises 15 residues. Germline V lookup: CDR1 LGHNA, CDR2 YSLEER. Trimming pared 0 bases from V and 3 bases from J, leaving 12 bases between.

This clone was detected a few times. The chain uses TRBV10-3 and TRBJ2-7, with 11 bases matching TRBD1. J was trimmed by 3 bases and V by 3 bases; bases with no gene match: 4. Germline CDR1 reads ENHRY; CDR2 reads SYGVKD. The CDR3 covers 15 residues. CDR3 sequence reads: CAISDAGTGGYEQYF. The DNA of the CDR3 is TGTGCCATCAGTGATGCCGGGACAGGGGGCTACGAGCAGTACTTC.

V usage is TRBV5-6 and J usage is TRBJ2-4, with a possible D match to TRBD2 (6 bases). The V gene's germline CDR1 is SGHDT and CDR2 YYEEEE. V was shortened by 3 bases and J by 0 bases, with 13 bases between the two germline ends. The CDR3 covers 16 residues. The CDR3 reads CASSWGVGLAKNIQYF. For the CDR3, the DNA is TGTGCCAGCAGCTGGGGGGTGGGTCTAGCCAAAAACATTCAGTACTTC.

V usage is TRBV27 and J usage is TRBJ1-2, with D possibly TRBD1 on 5 matching bases. Germline values: CDR1 MNHEY, CDR2 SMNVEV (reference sequence). CDR3 length: 16 amino acids. V lost 6 bases and J lost 2, with 19 bases in between. CDR3 DNA: TGTGCCAGCAGACCTACCACCGGGGGGTTGAACTATGGCTACACCTTC. Protein product: CASRPTTGGLNYGYTF.

The V gene is TRBV9, the J gene TRBJ2-3; 12 nucleotides agree with TRBD2. Germline loops: CDR1 SGDLS, CDR2 YYNGEE. V was clipped by 4 bases and J by 2 bases; unmatched bases: 5. The CDR3 has 16 residues. CDR3 sequence: CASSPRTSGDTDTQYF. The CDR3 DNA follows: TGTGCCAGCAGCCCCCGGACTAGCGGGGACACAGATACGCAGTATTTT.

The chain is built from TRBV19 and TRBJ2-5, with D maybe TRBD1 (5 bases). This CDR3 contains 14 residues. V was trimmed by 1 base and J by 5 bases, leaving 11 bases between them. Germline V gene data show CDR1 as LNHDA and CDR2 as SQIVND (reference sequence). The CDR3 DNA reads as TGTGCCAGTAGTATAGGGGGCGTGTGGGAGACCCAGTACTTC. Translating gives CASSIGGVWETQYF.

This clone was counted between two and nine times. V gene TRBV5-6 combines with J gene TRBJ1-3; D unresolved. V was trimmed by 7 bases and J by 0 bases, leaving 8 bases between them. The CDR3 loop spans 13 amino acids. Germline CDR1 SGHDT, CDR2 YYEEEE. CDR3 nucleotides: TGTGCCAGCTTGACAAGCTCTGGAAACACCATATATTTT. Encoded protein: CASLTSSGNTIYF.

V is TRBV10-3 and J is TRBJ2-5, with D possibly being TRBD2 (5 bases). V lost 0 bases to trimming and J lost 7 bases, with 12 bases between them. Germline lookup yields CDR1 ENHRY and CDR2 SYGVKD. The CDR3 is made up of 14 amino acids. The CDR3 region is CAISESSESGTQYF. The CDR3, as DNA: TGTGCCATCAGTGAGTCTAGCGAGTCTGGGACCCAGTACTTC.

The chain has TRBV7-9 and TRBJ1-1, with D uncertain. Germline CDR1 reads SEHNR; CDR2 reads FQNEAQ (reference sequence). The CDR3 runs 13 residues. The ends were cut back, 5 bases at V and 3 bases at J, with 10 bases in the middle. The CDR3 nucleotides read TGTGCCAGCAGCGACCGGAGTCACACTGAAGCTTTCTTT. It specifies CASSDRSHTEAFF.

This clone has more than one count but fewer than ten. The rearrangement joins TRBV5-1 to TRBJ1-1; D gene uncertain. The germline V gene has CDR1 SGHRS and CDR2 YFSETQ. V lost 4 bases to trimming and J lost 1 base, with 8 bases between them. This CDR3 is 13 amino acids long. In DNA, the CDR3 is TGCGCCAGCAGCGTCTCCAGGAACACTGAAGCTTTCTTT. Residues: CASSVSRNTEAFF.

The V and J genes are TRBV25-1 and TRBJ1-2; unclear D gene. V lost 4 bases to trimming and J lost 7 bases, with 13 bases between them. There are 13 residues in the CDR3. Germline V gene sequence: CDR1 MGHDK, CDR2 SYGVNS. CDR3 protein: CASSGAGEGGYTF. The CDR3 DNA reads TGTGCCAGCAGTGGTGCTGGCGAGGGTGGCTACACCTTC.

The V call is TRBV5-1, the J call TRBJ2-5; D possibly corresponds to TRBD2 (6 bases). The CDR3 has 14 residues. V shed 2 bases and J shed 3 bases, with 11 bases lying between them. Germline V lookup: CDR1 SGHRS, CDR2 YFSETQ. CDR3 nucleotides: TGCGCCAGCAGCTTCGGGACTGGAAAAGAGACCCAGTACTTC. Its translation is CASSFGTGKETQYF.

V usage is TRBV11-2 and J usage is TRBJ1-1, with TRBD1 matching 9 bases. V gave up 5 bases and J gave up 7 bases; unmatched junction bases: 11. The CDR3 runs 15 residues. The germline CDR1 and CDR2 sequences are SGHAT and FQNNGV. The CDR3 DNA reads as TGTGCCAGCAGCATTCACAGGGGGCCCGGAGTTGAAGCTTTCTTT. Residues: CASSIHRGPGVEAFF.

This clone appeared a few times. The gene calls are TRBV5-6 and TRBJ1-4; 9 bases are shared with TRBD1. J was trimmed by 8 bases and V by 0 bases; bases with no gene match: 8. CDR3 length equals 16 residues. Germline values: CDR1 SGHDT, CDR2 YYEEEE. The CDR3 protein is CASSLVGTGPGEKLFF. The CDR3 DNA is TGTGCCAGCAGCTTGGTTGGGACAGGGCCAGGGGAAAAACTGTTTTTT.

V is TRBV18 and J is TRBJ1-1; D uncertain. Trimming took 6 bases from V and 4 from J, leaving 9 bases between them. Germline V gene data show CDR1 as KGHSH and CDR2 as LQKENI. This CDR3 contains 12 residues. The CDR3 sequence is CASSLYGTEAFF. In nucleotides, the CDR3 is TGTGCCAGCTCGCTTTACGGCACTGAAGCTTTCTTT.

The rearrangement uses TRBV5-4 and TRBJ2-3; 11 bases map to TRBD2. CDR1 is SGHNT, CDR2 YYREEE, per germline (reference sequence). The CDR3 runs 16 residues. V was clipped by 1 base and J by 2 bases; unmatched bases: 3. CDR3 sequence reads: CASSLLAGGPTDTQYF. The DNA for the CDR3 is TGTGCCAGCAGCTTGCTAGCGGGGGGACCCACAGATACGCAGTATTTT.